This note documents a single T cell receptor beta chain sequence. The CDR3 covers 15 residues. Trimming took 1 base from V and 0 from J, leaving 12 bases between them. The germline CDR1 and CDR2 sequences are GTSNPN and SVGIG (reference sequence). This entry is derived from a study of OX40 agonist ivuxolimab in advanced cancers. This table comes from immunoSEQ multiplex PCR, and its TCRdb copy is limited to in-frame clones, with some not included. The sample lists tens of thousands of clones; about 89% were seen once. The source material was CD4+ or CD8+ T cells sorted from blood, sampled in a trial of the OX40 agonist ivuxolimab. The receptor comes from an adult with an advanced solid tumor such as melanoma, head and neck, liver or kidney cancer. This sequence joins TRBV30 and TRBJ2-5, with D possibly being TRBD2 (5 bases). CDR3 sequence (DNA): TGTGCCTGGAGTGCCGCGGACTGGTACCAAGAGACCCAGTACTTC. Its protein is CAWSAADWYQETQYF.